The entry below gives a single TCR beta chain sequence along with its context. Its antigen is not known. This record belongs to a study of beta chain features in type 1 diabetes. CD4+ naive, central memory, regulatory and stem cell-like memory cells were sorted via CD45RO/CCR7/CD25/CD127/CD95/CD27. Expressed TCRB transcripts were sequenced after all isolated RNA was converted to cDNA. Repertoires were generated with immunoSEQ multiplex PCR, while TCRdb's copy carries only in-frame clones and drops some. This sample has 900,000 or so clones; roughly 16% occur once, and the top ten carry about 0.02%. Germline trimming cut 4 bases from V and 0 bases from J; bases unmatched to any gene: 11. The CDR3 has 19 amino acids. The V gene's germline CDR1 is LGHNA and CDR2 YSLEER. Study results and limitations: Whether TCRB rearrangement is influenced by HLA type went unresolved here. VDJ junctions sequenced from type 1 diabetes patients showed fewer insertions and more deletions.

This sequence joins TRBV4-3 and TRBJ2-6; 8 nucleotides align to TRBD1. Sequenced sample: naive CD4+ T cells from blood. The sequence was collected from a woman younger than 30 in good health. The CDR3 nucleotides read TGCGCCAGCAGCCTACAGATCAGGGGGCCCACCTCTGGGGCCAACGTCCTGACTTTC. It codes for CASSLQIRGPTSGANVLTF.